These T cell receptor beta chains were read from a single sample in a study of T cells in Graves' hyperthyroidism and ophthalmopathy. TCRdb re-analysed the multiplex PCR reads in MiXCR, keeping a single row per CDR3 protein. The sample holds almost 600,000 distinct CDR3 sequences, about 15% seen once. Material: blood. The receptors stem from a woman aged 30 to 39 with Graves' hyperthyroidism that later progressed to Graves' ophthalmopathy. Each CDR3 is given with its conserved first and last residue. D genes are given only for firm matches. For some rows the clone size is stated as once, few or many, or as a class when expanded; others skip it.

cdr3_nt: TGTGCCACCAGTGAGAGTTTTGGGGCCAACGTCCTGACTTTC
cdr3_aa: CATSESFGANVLTF
cdr3_length: 14
v_call: TRBV24-1
clone_size: few
d_call: -
j_call: TRBJ2-6

cdr3_nt: TGTGCCAGCAGCCCTGGACCGGCAGGTCCTACCTACGAGCAGTACTTC
cdr3_aa: CASSPGPAGPTYEQYF
cdr3_length: 16
v_call: TRBV7-2
clone_size: many
d_call: -
j_call: TRBJ2-7

cdr3_nt: TGTGCCTGGAGTGTTTCTTCGGGCTACACCTTC
cdr3_aa: CAWSVSSGYTF
cdr3_length: 11
v_call: TRBV30
clone_size: few
d_call: -
j_call: TRBJ1-2

cdr3_nt: TGCAGTGCTCGACCAGGGGAAGGGTGGGGGAACACTGAAGCTTTCTTT
cdr3_aa: CSARPGEGWGNTEAFF
cdr3_length: 16
v_call: TRBV20-1
clone_size: -
d_call: -
j_call: TRBJ1-1

cdr3_nt: TGCAGTGCGACCGGGACTAGCGGGAGCTCCTACGAGCAGTACTTC
cdr3_aa: CSATGTSGSSYEQYF
cdr3_length: 15
v_call: TRBV20-1
clone_size: -
d_call: TRBD2
j_call: TRBJ2-7

cdr3_nt: TGTGCCAGTCTGGGGAACAATGAGCAGTTCTTC
cdr3_aa: CASLGNNEQFF
cdr3_length: 11
v_call: TRBV28
clone_size: many
d_call: -
j_call: TRBJ2-1

cdr3_nt: TGTGCCAGTAGTGGGGCAGGGTGGGAAACCGGGGAGCTGTTTTTT
cdr3_aa: CASSGAGWETGELFF
cdr3_length: 15
v_call: TRBV19
clone_size: many
d_call: -
j_call: TRBJ2-2

cdr3_nt: TGTGCCAGCAGTCCGATTTCGGGACACTCTGAAGCTTTCTTT
cdr3_aa: CASSPISGHSEAFF
cdr3_length: 14
v_call: TRBV28
clone_size: many
d_call: -
j_call: TRBJ1-1

cdr3_nt: TGTGCCAGCATTGGGACGGATCGAACTGAAGCTTTCTTT
cdr3_aa: CASIGTDRTEAFF
cdr3_length: 13
v_call: TRBV28
clone_size: -
d_call: -
j_call: TRBJ1-1

cdr3_nt: TGTGCCAGCAGCTCGGGGGCGGGACAATACGAGCAGTACTTC
cdr3_aa: CASSSGAGQYEQYF
cdr3_length: 14
v_call: TRBV9
clone_size: few
d_call: -
j_call: TRBJ2-7

cdr3_nt: TGCGCCAGCAGCTCGGCCTGGGAGCATCGCATGAACACTGAAGCTTTCTTT
cdr3_aa: CASSSAWEHRMNTEAFF
cdr3_length: 17
v_call: TRBV5-1
clone_size: many
d_call: -
j_call: TRBJ1-1

cdr3_nt: TGTGCCAGCAGTTCCCCGGGGGGCAGGGGGCGCGGATCCAACTATGGCTACACCTTC
cdr3_aa: CASSSPGGRGRGSNYGYTF
cdr3_length: 19
v_call: TRBV6-1
clone_size: many
d_call: TRBD1
j_call: TRBJ1-2

cdr3_nt: TGTGCCAGCAGCTTGGGTCGTCTGGCGGGAGGGCCGAGCTCCTACAATGAGCAGTTCTTC
cdr3_aa: CASSLGRLAGGPSSYNEQFF
cdr3_length: 20
v_call: TRBV5-6
clone_size: few
d_call: TRBD2
j_call: TRBJ2-1

cdr3_nt: TGTGCCAGCAGCCAGGACCAGAACACCGGGGAGCTGTTTTTT
cdr3_aa: CASSQDQNTGELFF
cdr3_length: 14
v_call: TRBV7-9
clone_size: -
d_call: -
j_call: TRBJ2-2

cdr3_nt: TGTGCCAGCAGTGAATCCCCATTTCAGCCCCAGCATTTT
cdr3_aa: CASSESPFQPQHF
cdr3_length: 13
v_call: TRBV25-1
clone_size: many
d_call: -
j_call: TRBJ1-5

cdr3_nt: TGTGCCAGCAAGGGTCTGAGCTCCTACAATGAGCAGTTCTTC
cdr3_aa: CASKGLSSYNEQFF
cdr3_length: 14
v_call: TRBV2
clone_size: many
d_call: -
j_call: TRBJ2-1

cdr3_nt: TGCAGTGCTAGATTCAGACAGGATAATAATGAAAAACTGTTTTTT
cdr3_aa: CSARFRQDNNEKLFF
cdr3_length: 15
v_call: TRBV20-1
clone_size: many
d_call: -
j_call: TRBJ1-4

cdr3_nt: TGTGCCAGCAGCCAGGGTCCTGGCTACACCTTC
cdr3_aa: CASSQGPGYTF
cdr3_length: 11
v_call: TRBV14
clone_size: -
d_call: -
j_call: TRBJ1-2

cdr3_nt: TGCAGTGCTAGAGATAGGGCGAACACCGGGGAGCTGTTTTTT
cdr3_aa: CSARDRANTGELFF
cdr3_length: 14
v_call: TRBV20-1
clone_size: few
d_call: -
j_call: TRBJ2-2

cdr3_nt: TGTGCCAGCAGCTTGGGGGCAGGGGCTGGCGAGCAGTACTTC
cdr3_aa: CASSLGAGAGEQYF
cdr3_length: 14
v_call: TRBV5-6
clone_size: -
d_call: -
j_call: TRBJ2-7

cdr3_nt: TGTGCCAGTAAACCGGGACTTTCACGACACGAGCAGTACTTC
cdr3_aa: CASKPGLSRHEQYF
cdr3_length: 14
v_call: TRBV19
clone_size: few
d_call: -
j_call: TRBJ2-7